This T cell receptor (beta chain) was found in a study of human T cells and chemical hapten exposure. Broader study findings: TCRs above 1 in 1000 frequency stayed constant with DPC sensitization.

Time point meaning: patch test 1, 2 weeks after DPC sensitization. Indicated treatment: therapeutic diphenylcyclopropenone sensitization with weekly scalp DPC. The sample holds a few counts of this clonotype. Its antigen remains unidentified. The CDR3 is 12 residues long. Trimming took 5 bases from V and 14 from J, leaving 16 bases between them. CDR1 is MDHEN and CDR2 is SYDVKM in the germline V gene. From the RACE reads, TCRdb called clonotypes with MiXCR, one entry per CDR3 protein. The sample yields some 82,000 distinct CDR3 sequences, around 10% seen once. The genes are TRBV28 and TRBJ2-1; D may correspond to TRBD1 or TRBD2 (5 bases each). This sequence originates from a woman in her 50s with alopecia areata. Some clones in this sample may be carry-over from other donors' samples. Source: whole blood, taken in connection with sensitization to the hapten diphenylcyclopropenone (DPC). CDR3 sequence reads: CASSLLDRGEFF. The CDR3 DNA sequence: TGTGCCAGCAGTCTCCTCGACCGAGGGGAGTTCTTC.